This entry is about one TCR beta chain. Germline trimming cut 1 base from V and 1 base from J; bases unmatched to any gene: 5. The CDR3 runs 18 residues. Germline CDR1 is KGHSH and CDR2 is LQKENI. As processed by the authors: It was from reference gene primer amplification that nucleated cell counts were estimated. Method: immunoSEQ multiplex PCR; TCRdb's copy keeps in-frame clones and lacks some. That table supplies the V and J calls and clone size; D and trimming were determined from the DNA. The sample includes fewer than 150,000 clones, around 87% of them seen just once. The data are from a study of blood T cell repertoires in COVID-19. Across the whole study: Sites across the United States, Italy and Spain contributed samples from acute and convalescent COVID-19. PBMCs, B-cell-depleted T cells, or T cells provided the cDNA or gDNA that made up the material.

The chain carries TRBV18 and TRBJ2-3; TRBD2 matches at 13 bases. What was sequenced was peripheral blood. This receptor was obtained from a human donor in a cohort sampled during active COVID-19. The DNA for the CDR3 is TGTGCCAGCTCACCACTGGGACTAGCGGGGAGCGGCACAGATACGCAGTATTTT. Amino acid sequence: CASSPLGLAGSGTDTQYF. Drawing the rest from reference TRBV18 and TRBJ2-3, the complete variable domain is NAGVMQNPRHLVRRRGQEARLRCSPMKGHSHVYWYRQLPEEGLKFMVYLQKENIIDESGMPKERFSAEFPKEGPSILRIQQVVRGDSAAYFCASSPLGLAGSGTDTQYFGPGTRLTVL.